These 4 T cell receptor beta chains originate from one sample sequenced in a study of T cells after yellow fever vaccination. TCRdb re-called the 5' RACE reads through MiXCR, storing one row per CDR3 protein. The sample includes about 400,000 distinct CDR3 sequences, 6.2% of them seen just once. The sequences come from PBMCs, collected 5 days after the yellow fever booster vaccination. The receptors shown here come from a man aged 25 to 40 who received the YFV17D yellow fever vaccine.

A few counts support this clonotype. This chain joins TRBV9 and TRBJ2-7, with D possibly TRBD2 on 6 matching bases. The length of the CDR3 is 17 residues. V dropped 2 bases and J dropped 3 bases, with 21 bases sitting between them. Germline V lookup: CDR1 SGDLS, CDR2 YYNGEE. The CDR3 here is CASSVEGISLSDYEQYF. The CDR3 DNA sequence: TGTGCCAGCAGCGTGGAGGGAATATCCCTAAGTGACTACGAGCAGTACTTC.

This clonotype was found many times. The CDR3 sequence: CASSSARLAGDTQYF. CDR3 in DNA: TGTGCCAGCAGCTCCGCCCGACTAGCAGGAGATACGCAGTATTTT. The chain uses TRBV7-8 and TRBJ2-3; 7 bases fit TRBD2. The ends lost 4 bases at V and 5 bases at J; junction bases unmatched: 9. In germline, CDR1 is SGHVS, CDR2 FQNEAQ. The CDR3 has 15 amino acids.

This clonotype was observed at least ten times. The chain is built from TRBV11-1 and TRBJ2-7; D tentatively fits TRBD1 or TRBD2 (7 bases each). The V and J ends lost 5 bases and 1 base respectively, with 24 bases between them. Germline V gene sequence: CDR1 SGHAT, CDR2 FQDESV (reference sequence). This CDR3 is 18 amino acids long. The CDR3: CASSPLRGPSGPSYEQYF. CDR3 bases: TGTGCCAGCAGCCCACTTAGGGGGCCTAGCGGACCTTCCTACGAGCAGTACTTC. Using reference TRBV11-1 and TRBJ2-7 for the parts outside the CDR3, the full variable domain is EAEVAQSPRYKITEKSQAVAFWCDPISGHATLYWYRQILGQGPELLVQFQDESVVDDSQLPKDRFSAERLKGVDSTLKIQPAELGDSAMYLCASSPLRGPSGPSYEQYFGPGTRLTVT.

The CDR3 here is CASSPLWREENIQYF. CDR3 nucleotides: TGCGCCAGCAGTCCTCTCTGGAGGGAGGAAAACATTCAGTACTTC. The V call is TRBV5-1, the J call TRBJ2-4; maybe TRBD2 (6 bases). V dropped 5 bases and J dropped 5 bases, with 17 bases sitting between them. Germline V gene lookup returns CDR1 SGHRS and CDR2 YFSETQ. The CDR3 is made up of 15 amino acids.